The entry below describes one T cell receptor (beta chain). Antigen specificity is unknown. TCRdb re-derived calls from the RT-PCR reads in MiXCR, one entry per CDR3 protein. This sample carries hundreds of thousands of distinct CDR3 sequences, approximately 13% of them seen once, and the ten largest clones take 5.5% to 7%. The sample is drawn from a study of response to subunit inactivated influenza vaccine. V lost 5 bases, J lost 6 bases, and 9 bases stayed unmatched. CDR3 length: 16 residues. The germline CDR1 and CDR2 sequences are SEHNR and FQNEAQ (reference sequence). General observations from the study: Each seasonal flu vaccination may recruit only limited new T cells, authors suggested.

The input for sequencing was PBMCs from blood, taken approximately 15 days before vaccination. J is TRBJ2-1 and V is TRBV7-9; 11 bases align to TRBD2. This clonotype originated in a man between 50 and 59 years old who received an inactivated influenza vaccine. In DNA, the CDR3 is TGTGCCAGCAGCGCCCGGGGACTAGCGGAGACCAATGAGCAGTTCTTC. Its protein is CASSARGLAETNEQFF.